This is a list of T cell receptor beta chains from one sample in a study of Ad26.COV2.S vaccination and SARS-CoV-2 variants. Assay used: immunoSEQ multiplex PCR; TCRdb lists only in-frame clones, some missing. The sample yields hundreds of thousands of clones, about 90% seen once. Sequenced material: peripheral blood, taken in a trial of Ad26.COV2.S vaccine versus placebo. These receptors were obtained from a person aged 18-65 years who received the Ad26.COV2.S COVID-19 vaccine or a placebo. The CDR3 runs from the conserved cysteine through the conserved F or W. D genes are given only for firm matches. For some rows the clone size is stated as once, few or many, or as a class when expanded; others skip it.

TRBJ2-7 | TRBD1 | . | TRBV28 | CASSLTRDRGTPTLRRQYF | TGTGCCAGCAGTTTAACGAGGGACAGGGGAACCCCCACTCTACGAAGGCAGTACTTC
TRBJ2-2 | . | . | TRBV5-1 | CASNREDPQAGELFF | TGCGCCAGCAATCGTGAAGACCCCCAGGCAGGGGAGCTGTTTTTT
TRBJ2-2 | . | . | TRBV5-1 | CASSWPGLAANTGELFF | TGCGCCAGCAGCTGGCCAGGGCTAGCAGCGAACACCGGGGAGCTGTTTTTT
TRBJ2-7 | TRBD2 | few | TRBV5-1 | CASSISGGYEQYF | TGCGCCAGCAGCATTAGCGGGGGATACGAGCAGTACTTC
TRBJ2-1 | TRBD2 | . | TRBV6-1 | CASSESLAGGREQFF | TGTGCCAGCAGTGAATCTCTAGCGGGGGGTAGGGAGCAGTTCTTC
TRBJ2-5 | TRBD2 | . | TRBV7-2 | CASSAERARGAQYF | TGTGCCAGCAGCGCGGAGCGGGCACGGGGGGCCCAGTACTTC
TRBJ2-1 | TRBD2 | few | TRBV7-9 | CASSLPLVDSGGFYNEQFF | TGTGCCAGCAGCTTGCCCCTCGTGGACAGCGGGGGATTCTACAATGAGCAGTTCTTC
TRBJ1-5 | . | once | TRBV14 | CASSPDYGQPQHF | TGTGCCAGCAGCCCCGACTACGGGCAGCCCCAGCATTTT
TRBJ2-7 | . | . | TRBV3-1/TRBV3-2 | CASSQGGGASREQYF | TGTGCCAGCAGCCAAGGGGGTGGCGCTTCAAGGGAGCAGTACTTC
TRBJ1-2 | . | . | TRBV4-2 | CASSQRDGRNYGYTF | TGTGCCAGCAGCCAGAGGGACGGCAGGAACTATGGCTACACCTTC